This T cell receptor beta chain was recovered during a study of blood T cell repertoires in COVID-19. Study information: COVID-19 samples, acute and convalescent, were from the United States, Italy and Spain. T cells, B-cell-depleted T cells, or PBMCs provided the cDNA or gDNA that served as material.

The J segment lost 9 bases and the V segment lost 2 bases, leaving 8 bases of the junction unmatched. The CDR3 contains 16 residues. Germline V gene lookup returns CDR1 MNHEY and CDR2 SVGAGI. This clone was detected a few times. Per the original data handling: Reference gene primer amplification yielded estimated nucleated cell counts. Only in-frame clones appear in the TCRdb table, and some are missing; sequencing was by immunoSEQ multiplex PCR. Clone size and the V and J calls come from that table; the DNA yielded D and trimming. The sample carries 110,000 or so clones, about four fifths recorded once.

This TCR was recovered from a woman between 65 and 79 years old with acute or convalescent COVID-19. Sequencing was done on a sample of peripheral blood. The chain recombines TRBV6-5 with TRBJ1-6; 9 nucleotides agree with TRBD1. The CDR3: CASSYGTGKMSSPLHF. In nucleotides, the CDR3 is TGTGCCAGCAGTTACGGGACAGGGAAAATGAGTTCACCCCTCCACTTT.